One sample yielded the 3 T cell receptor beta chains listed below, sequenced in a study of graft-versus-host responses after intestinal transplantation. No antigen is known for these receptors. Data came from immunoSEQ multiplex PCR; TCRdb stores just in-frame clones and leaves some out. Counted here are 130,000 to 150,000 clones, approximately 91% occurring once; the ten biggest clones make up approximately 0.2%. The sequencing here drew on unstimulated CD4+ T cells sorted from spleen or lymph node cells, taken before intestinal transplant. The receptors were gathered from a human donor who received an intestinal transplant.

This clone was picked up one time. The chain recombines TRBV5-1 with TRBJ1-1, with D possibly being TRBD1 (6 bases). V lost 0 bases and J 5 bases, leaving 11 bases between the germline ends. The germline CDR1 and CDR2 sequences are SGHRS and YFSETQ. This CDR3 spans 14 amino acids. This chain's CDR3 is CASSLVVGGTEAFF. CDR3 DNA sequence: TGCGCCAGCAGCTTGGTAGTAGGGGGGACTGAAGCTTTCTTT.

The J gene is TRBJ2-7, the V gene TRBV9; TRBD2 is a possible D gene (6 bases). With 3 bases removed from V and 0 bases from J, the gap between germline ends came to 13 bases. The germline V gene has CDR1 SGDLS and CDR2 YYNGEE. The CDR3 loop spans 15 amino acids. The CDR3 bases are TGTGCCAGCAGCGCCCTAGCGCTAAGCTCCTACGAGCAGTACTTC. This encodes CASSALALSSYEQYF.

V is TRBV7-2 and J is TRBJ2-2, with TRBD2 matching over 8 bases. There are 17 residues in the CDR3. Trimming cost V 5 bases and J 3 bases; bases outside gene matches: 11. The V gene's germline CDR1 is SGHTA and CDR2 FQGNSA. DNA of the CDR3: TGTGCCAGCAGCCCAGAGGGGGTAGCGGGATACACCGGGGAGCTGTTTTTT. Translation: CASSPEGVAGYTGELFF.